A selection of T cell receptor beta chains follows, all from one sample in a study of T cell clones after liver transplantation. Measured with immunoSEQ multiplex PCR; TCRdb has only the in-frame clones, and not every one. The table shows tens of thousands of clones, with 71% occurring only once. The sample in question was CD4+ T cells from blood, obtained before liver transplant. The source of these receptors is a human donor who received a liver transplant. Each CDR3 is given with its conserved first and last residue. A D gene is named only where the DNA matches it firmly. Clone size appears in some rows only: once, few, many, or a class for an expanded clone.

V gene: TRBV5-6
D gene: TRBD2
J gene: TRBJ2-5
clone size: -
CDR3 DNA: TGTGCCAGCAGTGGGAGGGGCGAGACCCAGTACTTC
CDR3 protein: CASSGRGETQYF

V gene: TRBV20-1
D gene: -
J gene: TRBJ2-7
clone size: -
CDR3 DNA: TGCAGTGCTAGCCAGGCCTACGAGCAGTACTTC
CDR3 protein: CSASQAYEQYF

V gene: TRBV29-1
D gene: -
J gene: TRBJ2-3
clone size: -
CDR3 DNA: TGCAGCGCCTCCTCCGGGTCCACAGATACGCAGTATTTT
CDR3 protein: CSASSGSTDTQYF

V gene: TRBV5-6
D gene: -
J gene: TRBJ2-2
clone size: -
CDR3 DNA: TGTGCCAGCAGCTTGGCCGGAGGGGGAGGGACCGGGGAGCTGTTTTTT
CDR3 protein: CASSLAGGGGTGELFF

V gene: TRBV25-1
D gene: -
J gene: TRBJ2-3
clone size: few
CDR3 DNA: TGTGCCAGCAATCGCGAAGGCACAGATACGCAGTATTTT
CDR3 protein: CASNREGTDTQYF

V gene: TRBV19
D gene: -
J gene: TRBJ1-2
clone size: -
CDR3 DNA: TGTGCCAGCTTTGGACAGTACTCTAACTATGGCTACACCTTC
CDR3 protein: CASFGQYSNYGYTF

V gene: TRBV5-1
D gene: -
J gene: TRBJ1-1
clone size: -
CDR3 DNA: TGCGCCAGCAGCCCTGACAGATACACTGAAGCTTTCTTT
CDR3 protein: CASSPDRYTEAFF

V gene: TRBV6-4
D gene: TRBD1
J gene: TRBJ1-2
clone size: -
CDR3 DNA: TGTGCCAGCAGCCCTTTCGGACAGGGGGCGCGAGGCTACACCTTC
CDR3 protein: CASSPFGQGARGYTF

V gene: TRBV15
D gene: TRBD1
J gene: TRBJ2-2
clone size: -
CDR3 DNA: TGTGCCACCAGCAGAGATCTAGGTTTCCGAGGACAGGGAGTCACCGGGGAGCTGTTTTTT
CDR3 protein: CATSRDLGFRGQGVTGELFF

V gene: TRBV6-5
D gene: TRBD1
J gene: TRBJ2-7
clone size: -
CDR3 DNA: TGTGCCAGCAGGGAATCAGGGGGCTACGAGCAGTACTTC
CDR3 protein: CASRESGGYEQYF

V gene: TRBV28
D gene: -
J gene: TRBJ1-2
clone size: -
CDR3 DNA: TGTGCCAGCATGTCTCCCGGGTATGGCTACACCTTC
CDR3 protein: CASMSPGYGYTF

V gene: TRBV30
D gene: -
J gene: TRBJ2-1
clone size: few
CDR3 DNA: TGTGCCTGGAGTACAGGGTTCTACAATGAGCAGTTCTTC
CDR3 protein: CAWSTGFYNEQFF

V gene: TRBV6-6
D gene: -
J gene: TRBJ1-2
clone size: -
CDR3 DNA: TGTGCCAGCAGTTCTACGGGCTATGGCTACACCTTC
CDR3 protein: CASSSTGYGYTF

V gene: TRBV19
D gene: -
J gene: TRBJ1-6
clone size: -
CDR3 DNA: TGTGCCAGTACCTTATCGACAGGTCACTCCTCCTATAATTCACCCCTCCACTTT
CDR3 protein: CASTLSTGHSSYNSPLHF

V gene: TRBV28
D gene: -
J gene: TRBJ1-2
clone size: -
CDR3 DNA: TGTGCCAGCAGTTTGGGCTCATCAGGGCACTATGGCTACACCTTC
CDR3 protein: CASSLGSSGHYGYTF

V gene: TRBV30
D gene: -
J gene: TRBJ1-6
clone size: -
CDR3 DNA: TGTGCCTGGAGTTTAGGGGCGAATTCACCCCTCCACTTT
CDR3 protein: CAWSLGANSPLHF

V gene: TRBV9
D gene: -
J gene: TRBJ1-2
clone size: few
CDR3 DNA: TGTGCCAGCAGCGTAGGGTCGACAGATAACTATGGCTACACCTTC
CDR3 protein: CASSVGSTDNYGYTF

V gene: TRBV19
D gene: TRBD2
J gene: TRBJ2-5
clone size: -
CDR3 DNA: TGTGCCAGCCGGACTAGCGGGGGGGCAGGCGAGACCCAGTACTTC
CDR3 protein: CASRTSGGAGETQYF

V gene: TRBV19
D gene: TRBD1
J gene: TRBJ1-1
clone size: -
CDR3 DNA: TGTGCCTCCCGGCACAGGGGCTCTATTAACATGAACACTGAAGCTTTCTTT
CDR3 protein: CASRHRGSINMNTEAFF

V gene: TRBV14
D gene: -
J gene: TRBJ2-7
clone size: -
CDR3 DNA: TGTGCCAGCAGCCCGGGACTCCCTCAGTACTTC
CDR3 protein: CASSPGLPQYF

V gene: TRBV19
D gene: TRBD2
J gene: TRBJ2-3
clone size: -
CDR3 DNA: TGTGCCAGTAGTGCTAGCGGGGGGGTAGATACGCAGTATTTT
CDR3 protein: CASSASGGVDTQYF

V gene: TRBV6-5
D gene: -
J gene: TRBJ2-7
clone size: -
CDR3 DNA: TGTGCCAGCAGTTACGAGGACCCTCGGAGGAACGAGCAGTACTTC
CDR3 protein: CASSYEDPRRNEQYF

V gene: TRBV14
D gene: -
J gene: TRBJ1-4
clone size: -
CDR3 DNA: TGTGCCAGCAGCCAAGATATGGGACGGGCCCGGGGAGGAAAACTGTTTTTT
CDR3 protein: CASSQDMGRARGGKLFF

V gene: TRBV19
D gene: TRBD2
J gene: TRBJ2-7
clone size: -
CDR3 DNA: TGTGCCAGTAAGACTAGCGGGGGAAGTTACGAGCAGTACTTC
CDR3 protein: CASKTSGGSYEQYF

V gene: TRBV9
D gene: -
J gene: TRBJ2-5
clone size: few
CDR3 DNA: TGTGCCAGCAGCGTATACGGTCGAGGGGAGACCCAGTACTTC
CDR3 protein: CASSVYGRGETQYF

V gene: TRBV7-8
D gene: -
J gene: TRBJ1-1
clone size: many
CDR3 DNA: TGTGCCAGCAGCCCCGGTAGTGAAGCTTTCTTT
CDR3 protein: CASSPGSEAFF

V gene: TRBV10-3
D gene: -
J gene: TRBJ1-6
clone size: -
CDR3 DNA: TGTGCCATCAGTGAGGGGGGGGGCAAAAATTCACCCCTCCACTTT
CDR3 protein: CAISEGGGKNSPLHF

V gene: TRBV4-1
D gene: TRBD2
J gene: TRBJ2-5
clone size: -
CDR3 DNA: TGCGCCAGCAGCCAAGATAGGGAGGCTAGCGGGGGAGGAGAAGAGACCCAGTACTTC
CDR3 protein: CASSQDREASGGGEETQYF

V gene: TRBV19
D gene: -
J gene: TRBJ1-2
clone size: -
CDR3 DNA: TGTGCCAGTAGTAGAGGGTCGGACCACTATGGCTACACCTTC
CDR3 protein: CASSRGSDHYGYTF

V gene: TRBV29-1
D gene: TRBD1
J gene: TRBJ2-3
clone size: -
CDR3 DNA: TGCAGCGTTGCGGGACAGGGCCGCACAGATACGCAGTATTTT
CDR3 protein: CSVAGQGRTDTQYF

V gene: TRBV9
D gene: -
J gene: TRBJ1-1
clone size: few
CDR3 DNA: TGTGCCAGCAGGGAAGCCCCTGGGGCGATTAACACTGAAGCTTTCTTT
CDR3 protein: CASREAPGAINTEAFF

V gene: TRBV19
D gene: TRBD2
J gene: TRBJ2-1
clone size: -
CDR3 DNA: TGTGCCAGTAGTCCCTCCGTGAGCGGGGGGTCCAATGAGCAGTTCTTC
CDR3 protein: CASSPSVSGGSNEQFF

V gene: TRBV6-1
D gene: -
J gene: TRBJ2-3
clone size: -
CDR3 DNA: TGTGCCAGCAGTGAACTGGGCCAAAGGGGCTCCGATACGCAGTATTTT
CDR3 protein: CASSELGQRGSDTQYF

V gene: TRBV18
D gene: TRBD2
J gene: TRBJ2-3
clone size: -
CDR3 DNA: TGTGCCAGCTCACCACCGATAATAGCGGGGGACTCTAGCACAGATACGCAGTATTTT
CDR3 protein: CASSPPIIAGDSSTDTQYF

V gene: TRBV29-1
D gene: -
J gene: TRBJ1-1
clone size: -
CDR3 DNA: TGCAGCGGTGATCGAGGGGGTACGAACACTGAAGCTTTCTTT
CDR3 protein: CSGDRGGTNTEAFF

V gene: TRBV2
D gene: TRBD1
J gene: TRBJ1-1
clone size: -
CDR3 DNA: TGTGCCAGCAGGTGGGACAGAAACACTGAAGCTTTCTTT
CDR3 protein: CASRWDRNTEAFF

V gene: TRBV30
D gene: -
J gene: TRBJ1-3
clone size: once
CDR3 DNA: TGTGCCTGGAGAAACAGGGTGGCTGGAAACACCATATATTTT
CDR3 protein: CAWRNRVAGNTIYF

V gene: TRBV9
D gene: TRBD2
J gene: TRBJ2-3
clone size: -
CDR3 DNA: TGTGCCAGCAGCGGTGGCCTTAGCGGGGGGGCCGGGGATACGCAGTATTTT
CDR3 protein: CASSGGLSGGAGDTQYF

V gene: TRBV9
D gene: TRBD1
J gene: TRBJ2-1
clone size: -
CDR3 DNA: TGTGCCAGCAGCGTAACAGGGGGCGCCGGCAATGAGCAGTTCTTC
CDR3 protein: CASSVTGGAGNEQFF

V gene: TRBV6-5
D gene: -
J gene: TRBJ1-4
clone size: -
CDR3 DNA: TGTGCCAGCAGTCTTACCACGGGGGTTAATGAAAAACTGTTTTTT
CDR3 protein: CASSLTTGVNEKLFF

V gene: TRBV7-9
D gene: -
J gene: TRBJ1-5
clone size: -
CDR3 DNA: TGTGCCAGCAGCTTTACAGGGCCGTATAGCAATCAGCCCCAGCATTTT
CDR3 protein: CASSFTGPYSNQPQHF

V gene: TRBV19
D gene: -
J gene: TRBJ2-3
clone size: -
CDR3 DNA: TGTGCCAGTAGTATCCAAGATACGCAGTATTTT
CDR3 protein: CASSIQDTQYF

V gene: TRBV7-2
D gene: -
J gene: TRBJ2-4
clone size: -
CDR3 DNA: TGTGCCAGCAGCTGGAGGGACTTAGCCAAAAACATTCAGTACTTC
CDR3 protein: CASSWRDLAKNIQYF

V gene: TRBV2
D gene: TRBD2
J gene: TRBJ2-3
clone size: -
CDR3 DNA: TGTGCCAGCAGGACTGTCGCTAGCGGGGTCACAGATACGCAGTATTTT
CDR3 protein: CASRTVASGVTDTQYF

V gene: TRBV5-8
D gene: TRBD2
J gene: TRBJ2-1
clone size: -
CDR3 DNA: TGTGCCAGCAGCTTGCTCGGGGGGGCCAAGAACTACAATGAGCAGTTCTTC
CDR3 protein: CASSLLGGAKNYNEQFF

V gene: TRBV2
D gene: TRBD1
J gene: TRBJ1-3
clone size: -
CDR3 DNA: TGTGCCACCCGGGAGACAGGGCCTGGAAACACCATATATTTT
CDR3 protein: CATRETGPGNTIYF